The 21 T cell receptor beta chains below were found in one sample sequenced in a study of cytomegalovirus exposure and HLA in healthy donors. The assay was immunoSEQ multiplex PCR, and TCRdb's table has in-frame clones only and misses some. The table lists some 69,000 clones, around 97% of them singletons, with approximately 2.5% in the top ten. Sequencing was performed on PBMCs. Source of these receptors: a man aged 18 to 30 in good health and CMV-seronegative.

The genes are TRBV19 and TRBJ2-7; 9 nucleotides align to TRBD2. Germline values: CDR1 LNHDA, CDR2 SQIVND (reference sequence). The length of the CDR3 is 17 residues. After removal of 4 bases from V and 7 bases from J, the junction contained 17 bases not matched to a gene. The CDR3 loop reads CASSKAPAGAGGPEQYF. The CDR3 bases are TGTGCCAGTAGTAAGGCCCCTGCTGGCGCGGGAGGGCCAGAGCAGTACTTC.

The chain links TRBV4-1 to TRBJ1-2, with D hard to call. The germline V gene encodes CDR1 MGHRA and CDR2 YSYEKL. The CDR3 loop spans 13 amino acids. Trimming shortened V by 0 bases and J by 7 bases, and 9 bases separated the two germline ends. The CDR3 DNA is TGCGCCAGCAGCCAAGATCAGAACGTTGGCTACACCTTC. It translates to CASSQDQNVGYTF.

The chain recombines TRBV19 with TRBJ1-2; D unresolved. The CDR3 is 13 residues long. CDR1 and CDR2 from the germline V gene are LNHDA and SQIVND (reference sequence). V shed 5 bases and J shed 2 bases, with 9 bases lying between them. The CDR3 region is CASSVGVNYGYTF. The DNA for the CDR3 is TGTGCCAGTAGTGTAGGCGTCAACTATGGCTACACCTTC.

V and J are TRBV6-5 and TRBJ1-4; TRBD1 might be the D (5 bases). This CDR3 comprises 15 residues. The germline V gene has CDR1 MNHEY and CDR2 SVGAGI. Deletions cut 6 bases from V and 0 bases from J, with 11 bases between. Here the CDR3 DNA reads TGTGCCAGCAGGGACACAGATGCAACTAATGAAAAACTGTTTTTT. Translated, it gives CASRDTDATNEKLFF.

This chain uses TRBV10-1 with TRBJ2-7; 11 bases fit TRBD1. The J segment lost 7 bases and the V segment lost 8 bases, leaving 7 bases of the junction unmatched. This CDR3 comprises 13 residues. The germline V gene encodes CDR1 WNHNN and CDR2 SYGVQD (reference sequence). CDR3 amino acids: CASSGTGGGEQYF. CDR3 DNA sequence: TGCGCCAGCTCCGGGACAGGGGGAGGTGAGCAGTACTTC.

The rearrangement uses TRBV11-2 and TRBJ2-7, with D tentatively TRBD1 (5 bases). This CDR3 has 14 amino acids. Germline V gene sequence: CDR1 SGHAT, CDR2 FQNNGV. The V gene lost 4 bases and the J gene lost 1 base, with 11 bases spanning the gap. The CDR3 DNA follows: TGTGCCAGCAGCTCCGGACATAATTCCTACGAGCAGTACTTC. The encoded protein is CASSSGHNSYEQYF.

V is TRBV10-3 and J is TRBJ1-3, with D maybe TRBD1 (5 bases). Germline CDR1 reads ENHRY; CDR2 reads SYGVKD. The CDR3 contains 18 residues. Trimming cost V 3 bases and J 0 bases, with 18 bases left between them. This chain's CDR3 is CAISESETVPYSGNTIYF. In nucleotides, the CDR3 is TGTGCCATCAGTGAATCTGAGACAGTTCCCTACTCTGGAAACACCATATATTTT.

The chain employs TRBV7-6 and TRBJ1-1, with D perhaps matching TRBD1 (6 bases). The germline V and J ends were trimmed by 2 bases and 3 bases, with 10 bases remaining between them. Germline assignment: CDR1 SGHVS and CDR2 FNYEAQ. The CDR3 spans 14 residues. CDR3: CASSLSGGHTEAFF. Written as DNA, the CDR3 is TGTGCCAGCAGCTTATCGGGGGGGCACACTGAAGCTTTCTTT.

The CDR3 protein is CASSEFRGNYNEQFF. The CDR3 DNA reads TGTGCCAGCAGTGAATTTCGCGGGAATTACAATGAGCAGTTCTTC. The V and J genes are TRBV25-1 and TRBJ2-1; a possible D gene is TRBD2 (6 bases). There are 15 residues in the CDR3. With 1 base removed from V and 4 bases from J, the gap between germline ends came to 11 bases. In germline, CDR1 is MGHDK, CDR2 SYGVNS.

V gene TRBV6-6 combines with J gene TRBJ2-3; D call uncertain. Germline V gene sequence: CDR1 MNHNY, CDR2 SVGAGI (reference sequence). The CDR3 is made up of 13 amino acids. V dropped 5 bases and J dropped 9 bases, with 15 bases sitting between them. Written as DNA, the CDR3 is TGTGCCAGCAGTCCACCTCTAGGTGTAACGCAGTATTTT. It codes for CASSPPLGVTQYF.

The chain combines TRBV27 with TRBJ1-2, with 7 bases identical to TRBD1. The germline V gene encodes CDR1 MNHEY and CDR2 SMNVEV (reference sequence). This CDR3 has 12 residues. Unmatched junction bases numbered 2, after V lost 6 bases and J lost 4 bases. CDR3 protein: CASRTGSYGYTF. The CDR3 DNA reads TGTGCCAGCAGGACAGGGTCCTATGGCTACACCTTC.

The rearrangement uses TRBV6-1 and TRBJ2-7; 8 bases match TRBD2. With 7 bases clipped from V and 3 bases from J, the junction kept 8 bases outside the gene matches. CDR1 is MNHNS and CDR2 is SASEGT in the germline V gene. This CDR3 has 14 amino acids. CDR3 sequence: CASIGGRRIYEQYF. As DNA, the CDR3 is TGTGCCAGCATTGGCGGGAGGAGAATCTACGAGCAGTACTTC.

The chain carries TRBV4-1 and TRBJ2-3; the match to TRBD2 covers 9 bases. Per germline, CDR1 MGHRA and CDR2 YSYEKL. V shed 1 base, J shed 7 bases, and the junction held 9 bases outside the gene matches. The CDR3 totals 16 residues. As DNA, the CDR3 is TGCGCCAGCAGCCAAGCGTCTAGCGGGACAACAAATACGCAGTATTTT. It is translated as CASSQASSGTTNTQYF.

The V call is TRBV27, the J call TRBJ2-5; 8 nucleotides line up with TRBD2. The CDR3 has 15 amino acids. Losses at the gene ends were 5 bases for V and 4 bases for J; bases not matched to a gene: 9. Germline values: CDR1 MNHEY, CDR2 SMNVEV (reference sequence). CDR3 nucleotide sequence: TGTGCCAGCAGTCCCACGGGGGCGGGAGGAGAGACCCAGTACTTC. This encodes CASSPTGAGGETQYF.

The V and J genes are TRBV28 and TRBJ1-1; the D gene is possibly TRBD1 (5 bases). Germline values: CDR1 MDHEN, CDR2 SYDVKM. With 5 bases removed from V and 6 bases from J, the gap between germline ends came to 16 bases. CDR3 length: 14 amino acids. This CDR3 reads CASSPTTGVSEAFF. CDR3 in DNA: TGTGCCAGCAGTCCTACGACGGGGGTGTCTGAAGCTTTCTTT.

This chain connects TRBV5-1 to TRBJ2-1, with D possibly TRBD2 on 5 matching bases. V lost 3 bases to trimming and J lost 6 bases, with 7 bases between them. CDR1 and CDR2 from the germline V gene are SGHRS and YFSETQ. CDR3 length: 12 amino acids. The CDR3 DNA is TGCGCCAGCAGCTACGGACTCAATGAGCAGTTCTTC. Translation: CASSYGLNEQFF.

V gene TRBV7-9 combines with J gene TRBJ2-7, with D perhaps TRBD1 (5 bases). This CDR3 comprises 13 residues. The V and J ends lost 6 bases and 0 bases respectively, with 9 bases between them. Per germline, CDR1 SEHNR and CDR2 FQNEAQ (reference sequence). Here the CDR3 reads CASSRDSSYEQYF. The CDR3 nucleotides are TGTGCCAGCAGTAGAGACAGCTCCTACGAGCAGTACTTC.

The chain couples TRBV6-6 to TRBJ2-7; 7 bases align to TRBD1. The V and J ends lost 8 bases and 2 bases, in that order; junction bases with no gene match: 9. Germline CDR1 and CDR2: MNHNY and SVGAGI (reference sequence). The CDR3 runs 14 residues. The CDR3 DNA follows: TGTGCCAGCGGGTACCGGGACAGAACCTACGAGCAGTACTTC. This translates into CASGYRDRTYEQYF.

This chain connects TRBV6-4 to TRBJ1-2; 9 bases agree with TRBD1. Germline V lookup: CDR1 MRHNA, CDR2 SNTAGT. The CDR3 runs 16 residues. Trimming at V came to 4 bases and at J to 1 base, leaving 7 bases not matched to a gene. Here the CDR3 reads CASSANRGPLNYGYTF. The CDR3 DNA reads TGTGCCAGCAGTGCGAACAGGGGGCCTCTTAACTATGGCTACACCTTC.

V gene TRBV6-1 combines with J gene TRBJ1-2; D unresolved. Germline assignment: CDR1 MNHNS and CDR2 SASEGT. V shed 5 bases and J shed 4 bases, with 8 bases lying between them. The CDR3 length is 12 residues. CDR3 DNA sequence: TGTGCCAGCAGTCTCCAGATCTATGGCTACACCTTC. Translating gives CASSLQIYGYTF.

V usage is TRBV5-8 and J usage is TRBJ2-1; TRBD1 agrees at 7 bases. Germline V gene lookup returns CDR1 SGHTS and CDR2 YDEGEE. The CDR3 spans 14 residues. V shed 4 bases and J 3 bases; nucleotides not matched to a gene: 4. The CDR3 sequence: CASSQGQIYNEQFF. Written as DNA, the CDR3 is TGTGCCAGCAGCCAGGGACAGATCTACAATGAGCAGTTCTTC.